Below are 14 T cell receptor beta chains sequenced from a single sample in a study of identical twins. TCRdb used MiXCR to reprocess the 5' RACE reads, holding one entry per CDR3 protein. The table shows about 810,000 distinct CDR3 sequences, with more than 9% occurring only once. These data also featured in a second study, about yellow fever vaccine responses in identical twins.

The sequenced sample was PBMCs. The source is a woman under 30 in good health.

The chain is built from TRBV12-3 or TRBV12-4 and TRBJ2-7; D unclear. The V end was cut by 7 bases, the J end by 2 bases, with 15 bases between. The CDR3 length is 14 residues. The CDR3 region has the DNA TGTGCCAGCACTGCCGATGGACCACCCTACGAGCAGTACTTC. It codes for CASTADGPPYEQYF.

Only a few counts were recorded for this clonotype. One end of the junction is discordant with germline, which a read error may explain. V usage is TRBV5-1 and J usage is TRBJ2-3; 8 positions agree with TRBD1. This CDR3 is 15 amino acids long. Looked up from germline, CDR1 is SGHRS and CDR2 is YFSETQ. CDR3 amino acids: CASSLDRASTDTQYF. The CDR3 region has the DNA TGTGCCAGCAGTCTGGACAGGGCTAGCACAGATACGCAGTATTTT.

This clonotype was detected ten times or more. V usage is TRBV29-1 and J usage is TRBJ2-7; D ambiguous. CDR3 length: 11 amino acids. V gave up 2 bases and J gave up 4 bases, with 6 bases separating them. The V gene's germline CDR1 is SQVTM and CDR2 ANQGSEA. CDR3 nucleotides: TGCAGCGTTGAATTACGTTACGAGCAGTACTTC. Its translation is CSVELRYEQYF.

At least ten counts were recorded for this clonotype. The chain has TRBV25-1 and TRBJ2-5; 8 positions agree with TRBD2. Unmatched junction bases numbered 9, after V lost 4 bases and J lost 5 bases. Germline V CDR1 and CDR2: MGHDK, SYGVNS. The CDR3 sequence is 15 residues long. CDR3 sequence: CASSGRLANRETQYF. In nucleotides, the CDR3 is TGTGCCAGCAGTGGACGACTAGCGAATCGGGAGACCCAGTACTTC.

This clonotype was observed at least ten times. This CDR3 reads CATSDQDSAQPQHF. The DNA of the CDR3 is TGTGCCACCAGTGACCAGGACAGCGCTCAGCCCCAGCATTTT. This chain joins TRBV24-1 and TRBJ1-5, with D tentatively TRBD1 (6 bases). Germline CDR1 KGHDR, CDR2 SFDVKD. This CDR3 is 14 amino acids long. Trimming took 4 bases from V and 6 from J, leaving 12 bases between them.

This clonotype was counted only a few times. The chain recombines TRBV29-1 with TRBJ1-2; tentatively, D is TRBD1 (6 bases). Trimming took 6 bases from V and 0 from J, leaving 17 bases between them. This CDR3 is built from 15 residues. Germline V gene data show CDR1 as SQVTM and CDR2 as ANQGSEA. The DNA of the CDR3 is TGCAGCGTCATGACCGGACAGAAGACTAACTATGGCTACACCTTC. It codes for CSVMTGQKTNYGYTF.

In its sample, this clonotype was seen many times. The genes are TRBV5-1 and TRBJ2-5; 14 nucleotides agree with TRBD2. Looked up from germline, CDR1 is SGHRS and CDR2 is YFSETQ. CDR3 size: 16 residues. V shed 6 bases and J 4 bases; nucleotides not matched to a gene: 8. In DNA form, the CDR3 reads TGCGCCAGCACCGCTGGGACTAGCGGGAGTGGAGAGACCCAGTACTTC. It yields the protein CASTAGTSGSGETQYF.

The table lists this clonotype with a count of one. J is TRBJ2-1 and V is TRBV23-1, with 7 bases that match TRBD2. TRBV23-1 has ORF status, its function being uncertain. The CDR3 has 18 amino acids. Trimming cost V 4 bases and J 6 bases; bases outside gene matches: 18. CDR3 DNA sequence: TGCGCCAGCAGTCTCCCAGGGTGGGCGGGAGCTGGTTCCAATGAGCAGTTCTTC. Protein sequence: CASSLPGWAGAGSNEQFF.

This clonotype was seen only a few times. J is TRBJ2-5 and V is TRBV5-1; 10 bases agree with TRBD2. The V gene's germline CDR1 is SGHRS and CDR2 YFSETQ. The ends lost 4 bases at V and 0 bases at J; junction bases unmatched: 6. CDR3 length equals 16 residues. The CDR3 region has the DNA TGCGCCAGCAGCACCGGGACTAGCGTGAACCAAGAGACCCAGTACTTC. It yields the protein CASSTGTSVNQETQYF.

There are many counts of this clonotype. The chain is built from TRBV15 and TRBJ1-2; D is perhaps TRBD1 (5 bases). From germline, CDR1 is LNHNV and CDR2 YYDKDF (reference sequence). Trimming removed 0 bases from V and 0 bases from J, with 11 bases in between. The CDR3 is made up of 16 amino acids. The CDR3: CATSRDIDSANYGYTF. In DNA, the CDR3 is TGTGCCACCAGCAGAGATATAGACAGTGCTAACTATGGCTACACCTTC.

The chain has TRBV9 and TRBJ2-4, with 9 bases fitting TRBD2. The CDR3 consists of 16 residues. The V gene's germline CDR1 is SGDLS and CDR2 YYNGEE. With 4 bases clipped from V and 8 bases from J, the junction kept 13 bases outside the gene matches. CDR3 region: CASSPQDLAGLDIQYF. In DNA, the CDR3 is TGTGCCAGCAGCCCACAGGATCTAGCGGGGCTGGACATTCAGTACTTC.

This clonotype appeared a few times. This rearrangement joins TRBV12-3 or TRBV12-4 to TRBJ1-1; TRBD1 is a possible D gene (5 bases). The ends were cut back, 0 bases at V and 10 bases at J, with 6 bases in the middle. The length of the CDR3 is 11 residues. For the CDR3, the DNA is TGTGCCAGCAGTTTAGCTAGGGGAGCTTTCTTT. Its protein is CASSLARGAFF.

This clonotype was counted only a few times. The V and J genes are TRBV2 and TRBJ2-7; TRBD2 matches at 8 bases. Trimming cost V 2 bases and J 0 bases; bases outside gene matches: 3. This CDR3 is built from 15 residues. From germline, CDR1 is SNHLY and CDR2 FYNNEI. The CDR3 loop reads CASSEPGGSSYEQYF. In nucleotides, the CDR3 is TGTGCCAGCAGTGAACCGGGGGGGTCCTCCTACGAGCAGTACTTC.

This clonotype was detected ten times or more. The V gene is TRBV20-1, the J gene TRBJ2-1; tentatively, D is TRBD2 (6 bases). CDR1 is DFQATT, CDR2 SNEGSKA, per germline (reference sequence). Trimming stripped 0 bases from V and 11 bases from J, with 14 bases between. The CDR3 is 13 amino acids. CDR3 amino acids: CSARDQDYRKQFF. CDR3 sequence (DNA): TGCAGTGCTAGAGACCAGGACTATAGGAAGCAGTTCTTC.